This T cell receptor beta chain was observed in a study of cytomegalovirus exposure and HLA in healthy donors. Points from the study as a whole: Presence/absence analysis assumed near-uniform sequencing depth across donors. Because they were indistinguishable, some V segments, including TRBV6-2 and TRBV6-3, were excluded. Common viral pathogens (according to a later analysis) appeared linked to several of the most significant clusters.

Germline V lookup: CDR1 SGHAT, CDR2 FQDESV (reference sequence). The junction had 10 bases not matched to a gene; V was cut back by 5 bases and J by 1 base. This CDR3 is 17 amino acids long. Regarding this clone: Its cognate antigen is unknown.

PCR used 60 Vbeta primers and 13 Jbeta primers. Here immunoSEQ multiplex PCR was the method, and the copy in TCRdb shows in-frame clones only, minus some. The sample yields around 97,000 clones, roughly four fifths seen once. The sample taken for sequencing was PBMCs. This receptor was obtained from a middle-aged man in good health and CMV-seropositive. This sequence joins TRBV11-1 and TRBJ1-1; TRBD1 aligns across 10 bases. CDR3 coding DNA: TGTGCCAGCAGCGCCCGGACAGGGGGAAAGGGGAACACTGAAGCTTTCTTT. Encoded protein: CASSARTGGKGNTEAFF. Based on the CDR3 plus reference TRBV11-1 and TRBJ1-1, the full variable domain is EAEVAQSPRYKITEKSQAVAFWCDPISGHATLYWYRQILGQGPELLVQFQDESVVDDSQLPKDRFSAERLKGVDSTLKIQPAELGDSAMYLCASSARTGGKGNTEAFFGQGTRLTVV.